This entry lists 13 T cell receptor beta chains sequenced from one sample in a study of blood T cells in healthy people across ages. Sample-barcoded 5' priming and a J-beta primer mix drove a second PCR of roughly 6 to 12 cycles. TCRdb reprocessed the 5' RACE reads via MiXCR and lists one record per CDR3 protein. The data show around 500,000 distinct CDR3 sequences, with 40% to 50% seen just once and just under 25% held by the top ten. The material sequenced was blood. All receptors derive from an elderly man in good health.

V usage is TRBV24-1 and J usage is TRBJ2-3, with 10 bases identical to TRBD2. The ends lost 0 bases at V and 8 bases at J; junction bases unmatched: 4. Germline lookup yields CDR1 KGHDR and CDR2 SFDVKD. This CDR3 has 15 amino acids. Here the CDR3 reads CATSDLGLADSTQYF. DNA for the CDR3: TGTGCCACCAGTGATTTGGGACTAGCGGATTCTACGCAGTATTTT.

This clonotype was recorded a few times. V and J are TRBV20-1 and TRBJ2-1; no clear D. The CDR3 has 12 residues. In germline, CDR1 is DFQATT, CDR2 SNEGSKA (reference sequence). The CDR3 loop is CGPRALINEQFF. In DNA, the CDR3 is TGCGGACCACGAGCTCTAATTAATGAGCAGTTCTTC.

The chain has TRBV29-1 and TRBJ1-1, with D perhaps TRBD1 (5 bases). The germline CDR1 and CDR2 sequences are SQVTM and ANQGSEA. This CDR3 region has 11 residues. The V end lost 7 bases, the J end lost 3 bases, and 9 bases lay between the germline ends. This CDR3 reads CSADRDTEAFF. CDR3 in DNA: TGCAGCGCCGACAGAGACACTGAAGCTTTCTTT.

The V gene is TRBV7-2, the J gene TRBJ2-1; unclear D gene. Trimming took 2 bases from V and 9 from J, leaving 23 bases between them. The CDR3 length is 17 residues. The germline CDR1 and CDR2 sequences are SGHTA and FQGNSA. CDR3 residues: CASSLYIDRTFTSEQFF. CDR3 DNA: TGTGCCAGCAGCTTATATATCGACCGAACCTTTACGAGTGAGCAGTTCTTC.

There are a few counts of this clonotype. The chain links TRBV18 to TRBJ1-1, with D possibly TRBD1 on 6 matching bases. V shed 9 bases and J shed 2 bases, with 19 bases lying between them. Germline V lookup: CDR1 KGHSH, CDR2 LQKENI. The CDR3 length is 15 residues. CDR3 DNA: TGTGCCAGTTTCCACATCGGGACAAGAAACACTGAAGCTTTCTTT. Translated, it gives CASFHIGTRNTEAFF.

This clonotype showed up just a few times. CDR3 in amino acids: CSARAARAGTGGTLYGYTF. The CDR3 region has the DNA TGCAGTGCTAGAGCGGCCCGCGCCGGGACAGGGGGGACCCTCTATGGCTACACCTTC. The J gene is TRBJ1-2, the V gene TRBV20-1, with 11 bases identical to TRBD1. The CDR3 is 19 amino acids. CDR1 is DFQATT and CDR2 is SNEGSKA in the germline V gene (reference sequence). V shed 1 base, J shed 4 bases, and the junction held 17 bases outside the gene matches.

This clonotype was observed a single time. The gene calls are TRBV6-4 and TRBJ2-7, with 10 nucleotides matching TRBD2. The DNA matches TRBJ2-5 better at its end, which makes the J call doubtful. CDR3 size: 15 residues. Germline CDR1 and CDR2: MRHNA and SNTAGT. This chain's CDR3 is CASSATSGVGETQYF. The DNA for the CDR3 is TGTGCCAGCAGTGCCACTAGCGGGGTCGGAGAGACCCAGTACTTC.

This clonotype was detected only a few times. The chain has TRBV20-1 and TRBJ2-7; 9 bases fit TRBD1. The CDR3 extends over 14 amino acids. The V and J ends lost 4 bases and 3 bases, in that order; junction bases with no gene match: 7. In germline, CDR1 is DFQATT, CDR2 SNEGSKA (reference sequence). The CDR3 loop is CSATQGAQYYEQYF. For the CDR3, the DNA is TGCAGTGCTACACAGGGGGCCCAATACTACGAGCAGTACTTC.

In its sample, this clonotype was seen once. This chain links TRBV6-2 or TRBV6-3 with TRBJ2-7; possible D gene TRBD2, 5 bases. The germline CDR1 and CDR2 sequences are MNHEY and SVGEGT. This CDR3 region has 15 residues. The germline V and J ends were trimmed by 4 bases and 0 bases, with 13 bases remaining between them. The CDR3 reads CASSLEGFNSYEQYF. The CDR3 region has the DNA TGTGCCAGCAGTTTAGAGGGTTTTAACTCCTACGAGCAGTACTTC.

V is TRBV5-6 and J is TRBJ2-1; 12 positions agree with TRBD2. The germline V gene has CDR1 SGHDT and CDR2 YYEEEE. V shed 4 bases and J 0 bases; nucleotides not matched to a gene: 2. The CDR3 has 16 residues. The CDR3 region has the DNA TGTGCCAGCAGCGGACTAGCGGGGATCTCCTACAATGAGCAGTTCTTC. This gives the protein CASSGLAGISYNEQFF.

There are a few counts of this clonotype. A clone one base away is much larger, so this may be a read error. This chain uses TRBV7-3 with TRBJ2-6; D not certain. The CDR3 runs to 13 residues. CDR1 SGHTA and CDR2 FQGTGA come from the germline V gene. V lost 3 bases, J lost 2 bases, and 2 bases lay in between. The CDR3 reads CASSFTGANVLTF. In DNA form, the CDR3 reads TGTGCCAGCAGCTTTACTGGGGCCAACGTCCTGACTTTC.

Only a few counts were recorded for this clonotype. The rearrangement links TRBV24-1 to TRBJ2-3; the match to TRBD2 covers 7 bases. CDR3 length equals 14 residues. Trimming removed 5 bases from V and 1 base from J; junction bases left unmatched: 2. Per germline, CDR1 KGHDR and CDR2 SFDVKD. The CDR3 protein is CATSGAGRTDTQYF. In DNA, the CDR3 is TGTGCCACCAGTGGAGCGGGGCGCACAGATACGCAGTATTTT.

Of note for this clonotype: This CDR3 fails to terminate in the conserved phenylalanine or tryptophan, so it likely reflects a read error. The chain employs TRBV6-2 or TRBV6-3 and TRBJ2-1; D ambiguous. The CDR3 has 15 residues. Trimming took 6 bases from V and 0 from J, leaving 12 bases between them. Germline CDR1 reads MNHEY; CDR2 reads SVGEGT. CDR3 nucleotides: TGTGCCAGCAGCACAAGGACCCTCTCCTACAATGAGCAGTTCTTA. The encoded protein is CASSTRTLSYNEQFL.